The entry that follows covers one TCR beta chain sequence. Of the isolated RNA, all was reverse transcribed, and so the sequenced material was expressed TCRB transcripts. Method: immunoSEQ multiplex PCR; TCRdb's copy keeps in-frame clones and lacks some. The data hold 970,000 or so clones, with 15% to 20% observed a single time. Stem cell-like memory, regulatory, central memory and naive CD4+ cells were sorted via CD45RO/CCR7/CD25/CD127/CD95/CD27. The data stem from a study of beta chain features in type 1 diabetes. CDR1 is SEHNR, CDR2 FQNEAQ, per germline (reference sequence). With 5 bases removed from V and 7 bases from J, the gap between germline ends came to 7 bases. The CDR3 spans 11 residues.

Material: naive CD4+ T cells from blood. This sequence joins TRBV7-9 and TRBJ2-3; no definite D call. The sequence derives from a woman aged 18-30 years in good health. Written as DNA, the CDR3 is TGTGCCAGCAGCCGGTCGAATACGCAGTATTTT. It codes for CASSRSNTQYF.